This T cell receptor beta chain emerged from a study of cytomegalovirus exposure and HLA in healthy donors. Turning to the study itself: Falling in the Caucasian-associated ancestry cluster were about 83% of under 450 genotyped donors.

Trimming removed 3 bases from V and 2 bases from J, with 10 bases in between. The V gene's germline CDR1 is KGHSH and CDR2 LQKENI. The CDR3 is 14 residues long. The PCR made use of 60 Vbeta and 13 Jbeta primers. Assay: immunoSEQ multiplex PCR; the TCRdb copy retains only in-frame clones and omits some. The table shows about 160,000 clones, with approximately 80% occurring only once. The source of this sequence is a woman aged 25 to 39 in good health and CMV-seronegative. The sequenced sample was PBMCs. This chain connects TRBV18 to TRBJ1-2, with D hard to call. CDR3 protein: CASSPYEANYGYTF. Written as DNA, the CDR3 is TGTGCCAGCTCACCTTACGAGGCGAACTATGGCTACACCTTC.